One sample yielded the 8 T cell receptor beta chains listed below, sequenced in a study of blood T cell repertoires in COVID-19. Sequencing was performed with immunoSEQ multiplex PCR; in TCRdb, only in-frame clones are kept and a portion is missing. The repertoire holds fewer than 50,000 clones, about 88% seen once, with approximately 10% in the top ten. Source material: peripheral blood. The receptors were sampled from a man in his fifties with active COVID-19.

In DNA form, the CDR3 reads TGTGCCAGCACGTCCCGGGGAGCCAAAAACATTCAGTACTTC. Translation gives CASTSRGAKNIQYF. The gene calls are TRBV11-2 and TRBJ2-4, with a weak D call TRBD2 (5 bases). The germline V gene has CDR1 SGHAT and CDR2 FQNNGV. This CDR3 contains 14 residues. Trimming stripped 7 bases from V and 0 bases from J, with 10 bases between.

This sequence joins TRBV28 and TRBJ2-1, with a tentative D call TRBD2 (6 bases). Trimming pared 6 bases from V and 8 bases from J, leaving 20 bases between. The length of the CDR3 is 15 residues. The germline V gene has CDR1 MDHEN and CDR2 SYDVKM. CDR3 bases: TGTGCCAGCAGCGCCGGTTGGGGGGAACGGGATGAGCAGTTCTTC. Its translation: CASSAGWGERDEQFF.

The rearrangement links TRBV15 to TRBJ1-2; D unresolved. Per germline, CDR1 LNHNV and CDR2 YYDKDF (reference sequence). V shed 0 bases and J shed 3 bases, with 14 bases lying between them. This CDR3 has 16 residues. Here the CDR3 reads CATSRDGRVDYYGYTF. The CDR3 DNA sequence: TGTGCCACCAGCAGAGATGGGCGGGTGGACTACTATGGCTACACCTTC. Using reference TRBV15 and TRBJ1-2 for the parts outside the CDR3, the full variable domain is DAMVIQNPRYQVTQFGKPVTLSCSQTLNHNVMYWYQQKSSQAPKLLFHYYDKDFNNEADTPDNFQSRRPNTSFCFLDIRSPGLGDTAMYLCATSRDGRVDYYGYTFGSGTRLTVV.

This sequence joins TRBV19 and TRBJ2-1, with 8 bases fitting TRBD1. With V trimmed by 3 bases and J by 8 bases, 6 bases remained unmatched. Germline V gives CDR1 LNHDA, CDR2 SQIVND (reference sequence). This CDR3 is built from 14 residues. The CDR3 nucleotides are TGTGCCAGTAGTATCAAACAGGGGGGCTATGAGCAGTTCTTC. Amino acid sequence: CASSIKQGGYEQFF.

The chain is built from TRBV27 and TRBJ2-3, with D possibly matching TRBD2 (6 bases). Germline lookup yields CDR1 MNHEY and CDR2 SMNVEV (reference sequence). V lost 6 bases and J 9 bases, leaving 13 bases between the germline ends. The CDR3 loop spans 12 amino acids. The CDR3 DNA sequence: TGTGCCAGCAGATACCAGGGAGGCACGCAGTATTTT. Translation: CASRYQGGTQYF.

Worth noting for this clone: A read error may account for a junction end that differs from germline. The chain carries TRBV7-7 and TRBJ2-2, with 7 nucleotides matching TRBD1. Germline CDR1 reads SSHAT; CDR2 reads FNYEAQ (reference sequence). The CDR3 runs 15 residues. As DNA, the CDR3 is TGTGCTAGCAGCTTAGGAAGGGGGCAAGCCGGGGAGCTGTTTTTT. Amino acid sequence: CASSLGRGQAGELFF.

This clone has only one observation. The chain recombines TRBV11-3 with TRBJ1-4; tentatively, D is TRBD1 (6 bases). The CDR3 length is 17 residues. Trimming removed 5 bases at V and 6 bases at J, with 22 bases between. Germline CDR1 is SGHNT and CDR2 is YENEEA. The CDR3 sequence is CASSHTSGAPLDEKLFF. DNA for the CDR3: TGTGCCAGCAGCCATACCTCAGGGGCGCCCCTGGATGAAAAACTGTTTTTT.

J is TRBJ2-2 and V is TRBV19; perhaps TRBD1 as D (6 bases). CDR1 is LNHDA and CDR2 is SQIVND in the germline V gene (reference sequence). This CDR3 has 15 amino acids. Trimming took off 9 bases at V and 2 bases at J, with 16 bases between the two ends. This CDR3 is CASKPGQQNTGELFF. DNA for the CDR3: TGTGCCAGCAAGCCGGGACAACAAAACACCGGGGAGCTGTTTTTT.